These 22 T cell receptor beta chains were sequenced from one sample in a study of cytomegalovirus exposure and HLA in healthy donors. PCR amplification relied on 60 Vbeta primers (plus 13 Jbeta primers). The data were produced by immunoSEQ multiplex PCR, yet TCRdb's version contains in-frame clones alone and is incomplete. The sample includes under 130,000 clones, about 70% of them seen just once. The source material was PBMCs. The receptor source for this set is a man between 45 and 60 years old in good health and CMV-seropositive.

The gene calls are TRBV2 and TRBJ2-7, with a possible D match to TRBD1 (5 bases). Germline values: CDR1 SNHLY, CDR2 FYNNEI. V gave up 0 bases and J gave up 6 bases, with 15 bases separating them. CDR3 length: 15 amino acids. CDR3 sequence: CASSEARAGMGEQYF. The CDR3 bases are TGTGCCAGCAGTGAAGCAAGGGCAGGGATGGGCGAGCAGTACTTC.

V is TRBV5-1 and J is TRBJ1-2, with 7 bases fitting TRBD1. Germline CDR1 SGHRS, CDR2 YFSETQ. V shed 4 bases and J 2 bases; nucleotides not matched to a gene: 5. CDR3 length: 14 residues. The CDR3: CASSHGQVNYGYTF. The DNA for the CDR3 is TGCGCCAGCAGCCACGGACAGGTGAACTATGGCTACACCTTC.

V and J are TRBV18 and TRBJ2-5, with D uncertain. The germline V and J ends were trimmed by 2 bases and 2 bases, with 9 bases remaining between them. This CDR3 contains 14 residues. CDR1 KGHSH and CDR2 LQKENI come from the germline V gene. The DNA for the CDR3 is TGTGCCAGCTCACCAGAACACAGACAAGAGACCCAGTACTTC. Residues: CASSPEHRQETQYF.

The chain combines TRBV6-1 with TRBJ1-3, with TRBD1 matching 8 bases. The J call may be mistaken, given a closer DNA end match to TRBJ2-2. CDR1 and CDR2 from the germline V gene are MNHNS and SASEGT. CDR3 length: 15 residues. The CDR3 sequence is CASSEGDRSTGELFF. DNA of the CDR3: TGTGCCAGCAGTGAAGGGGACAGGTCTACCGGGGAGCTGTTTTTT.

This clone was seen a few times. This sequence joins TRBV19 and TRBJ2-7; tentatively, D is TRBD2 (5 bases). V lost 2 bases and J lost 2, with 13 bases in between. The CDR3 is 15 residues long. Germline V gene lookup returns CDR1 LNHDA and CDR2 SQIVND (reference sequence). CDR3 amino acids: CASSIKASGTYEQYF. For the CDR3, the DNA is TGTGCCAGTAGTATAAAGGCGTCGGGGACCTACGAGCAGTACTTC.

CDR3: CASSDAGTGGATNEKLFF. The CDR3 region has the DNA TGCGCCAGCAGTGACGCCGGGACAGGGGGTGCAACTAATGAAAAACTGTTTTTT. V is TRBV10-1 and J is TRBJ1-4; TRBD1 matches 11 bases. This CDR3 is 18 amino acids long. CDR1 is WNHNN, CDR2 SYGVQD, per germline (reference sequence). The J segment lost 0 bases and the V segment lost 3 bases, leaving 6 bases of the junction unmatched.

This chain joins TRBV2 and TRBJ2-4; tentatively, D is TRBD2 (5 bases). Per the germline V gene, CDR1 is SNHLY and CDR2 is FYNNEI. The length of the CDR3 is 12 residues. Trimming cost V 3 bases and J 12 bases, with 12 bases left between them. The CDR3 DNA reads TGTGCCAGCAGTGAGAGGGCGGGCAGTCAGTACTTC. It codes for CASSERAGSQYF.

The chain recombines TRBV9 with TRBJ1-3; tentative D call: TRBD1 (5 bases). This CDR3 has 17 amino acids. V was pared by 3 bases and J by 0 bases, with 16 bases between. Germline values: CDR1 SGDLS, CDR2 YYNGEE. CDR3 in amino acids: CASSGKGAGLSGNTIYF. The CDR3 DNA sequence: TGTGCCAGCAGCGGCAAAGGGGCAGGGCTCTCTGGAAACACCATATATTTT.

This clone has a handful of counts. This rearrangement joins TRBV5-1 to TRBJ1-1; TRBD1 matches at 8 bases. The CDR3 has 14 amino acids. V lost 4 bases and J lost 7; bases outside the gene matches: 9. Per the germline V gene, CDR1 is SGHRS and CDR2 is YFSETQ. CDR3 DNA: TGCGCCAGCAGCGGGGGGACAGGACCCTATGAAGCTTTCTTT. Residues: CASSGGTGPYEAFF.

The chain joins TRBV5-5 to TRBJ2-3, with a tentative D call TRBD1 (5 bases). The CDR3 runs 13 residues. Germline V gene data show CDR1 as SGHKS and CDR2 as YYEKEE (reference sequence). Trimming left V 6 bases short and J 2 bases short, with 10 bases between. CDR3 DNA sequence: TGTGCCAGCAACGCAGGGTACACAGATACGCAGTATTTT. Protein product: CASNAGYTDTQYF.

This clone was recorded a few times. The chain links TRBV29-1 to TRBJ1-4, with TRBD1 matching 7 bases. The CDR3 has 14 residues. Germline CDR1 reads SQVTM; CDR2 reads ANQGSEA. V shed 8 bases, J shed 6 bases, and the junction held 12 bases outside the gene matches. The CDR3 nucleotides are TGCAGCTACGGGGACAGCAAAGGGGATGAAAAACTGTTTTTT. It encodes CSYGDSKGDEKLFF. Using reference TRBV29-1 and TRBJ1-4 for the parts outside the CDR3, the full variable domain is SAVISQKPSRDICQRGTSLTIQCQVDSQVTMMFWYRQQPGQSLTLIATANQGSEATYESGFVIDKFPISRPNLTFSTLTVSNMSPEDSSIYLCSYGDSKGDEKLFFGSGTQLSVL.

This chain links TRBV2 with TRBJ1-2; D not resolved. Trimming left V 8 bases short and J 7 bases short, with 17 bases between. The CDR3 covers 13 residues. The germline V gene encodes CDR1 SNHLY and CDR2 FYNNEI. CDR3 sequence (DNA): TGTGCCAGCCGCCCAGACGGGTCTAGTGGCTACACCTTC. Encoded protein: CASRPDGSSGYTF.

The genes are TRBV5-8 and TRBJ2-1; TRBD2 matches 8 bases. Germline loops: CDR1 SGHTS, CDR2 YDEGEE. This CDR3 region has 15 residues. J lost 8 bases, V lost 3 bases, and 10 bases had no gene match. The CDR3, as DNA: TGTGCCAGCAGCTACCAGCTAGCGGGTACGGATGAGCAGTTCTTC. Its translation is CASSYQLAGTDEQFF.

The gene calls are TRBV2 and TRBJ1-2; D may be TRBD1 (5 bases). The V end was cut by 4 bases, the J end by 8 bases, with 14 bases between. Germline CDR1 is SNHLY and CDR2 is FYNNEI. CDR3 length: 13 amino acids. This CDR3 is CASSAGQGGGYTF. In DNA form, the CDR3 reads TGTGCCAGCAGTGCCGGGCAGGGTGGGGGCTACACCTTC. Based on the CDR3 plus reference TRBV2 and TRBJ1-2, the full variable domain is EPEVTQTPSHQVTQMGQEVILRCVPISNHLYFYWYRQILGQKVEFLVSFYNNEISEKSEIFDDQFSVERPDGSNFTLKIRSTKLEDSAMYFCASSAGQGGGYTFGSGTRLTVV.

This clone appeared a single time. The V call is TRBV9, the J call TRBJ1-2; D call uncertain. The V gene lost 4 bases and the J gene lost 6 bases, with 19 bases spanning the gap. From germline, CDR1 is SGDLS and CDR2 YYNGEE. The CDR3 has 15 amino acids. The CDR3 loop reads CASSPGAAPWDGYTF. The DNA of the CDR3 is TGTGCCAGCAGCCCGGGAGCGGCTCCTTGGGATGGCTACACCTTC. Based on the CDR3 plus reference TRBV9 and TRBJ1-2, the full variable domain is DSGVTQTPKHLITATGQRVTLRCSPRSGDLSVYWYQQSLDQGLQFLIQYYNGEERAKGNILERFSAQQFPDLHSELNLSSLELGDSALYFCASSPGAAPWDGYTFGSGTRLTVV.

The chain links TRBV5-6 to TRBJ2-7, with TRBD2 as a possible D gene (6 bases). This CDR3 comprises 14 residues. Per germline, CDR1 SGHDT and CDR2 YYEEEE. V was clipped by 2 bases and J by 7 bases, with 16 bases between them. The CDR3 bases are TGTGCCAGCAGCTTACCAGGGAGGAAGGAGGAGCAGTACTTC. It encodes CASSLPGRKEEQYF.

This chain joins TRBV18 and TRBJ1-5; maybe TRBD1 (5 bases). The CDR3 covers 14 residues. V was clipped by 6 bases and J by 0 bases, with 9 bases between them. The germline gives CDR1 KGHSH, CDR2 LQKENI. The CDR3 nucleotides are TGTGCCAGCTCGGGGGGATATAGCAATCAGCCCCAGCATTTT. The encoded protein is CASSGGYSNQPQHF.

The chain employs TRBV19 and TRBJ1-2, with 8 bases that match TRBD1. In germline, CDR1 is LNHDA, CDR2 SQIVND (reference sequence). The junction had 3 bases not matched to a gene; V was cut back by 3 bases and J by 0 bases. The CDR3 length is 15 residues. The DNA for the CDR3 is TGTGCCAGTAGTATCACAGGGGGGACTAACTATGGCTACACCTTC. It is translated as CASSITGGTNYGYTF.

J is TRBJ1-2 and V is TRBV5-1; 7 nucleotides line up with TRBD1. Germline values: CDR1 SGHRS, CDR2 YFSETQ. Losses at the gene ends were 5 bases for V and 7 bases for J; bases not matched to a gene: 14. The CDR3 has 15 residues. This CDR3 reads CASRIDRAVAGGYTF. CDR3 bases: TGCGCCAGCAGAATAGACAGGGCCGTGGCTGGTGGCTACACCTTC.

The rearrangement links TRBV6-1 to TRBJ2-5; TRBD2 aligns across 14 bases. J was trimmed by 1 base and V by 10 bases; bases with no gene match: 5. This CDR3 is built from 15 residues. Germline values: CDR1 MNHNS, CDR2 SASEGT. The CDR3 loop reads CAIRTSGGSQETQYF. The CDR3 coding sequence is TGTGCCATACGGACTAGCGGGGGGTCCCAAGAGACCCAGTACTTC.

This clone showed up just a few times. This CDR3 is CASRNRVATEAFF. The CDR3 DNA is TGTGCCAGTAGGAACAGGGTGGCCACTGAAGCTTTCTTT. This sequence joins TRBV19 and TRBJ1-1; a possible D gene is TRBD1 (6 bases). Trimming shortened V by 6 bases and J by 4 bases, and 12 bases separated the two germline ends. The CDR3 is 13 amino acids. Germline CDR1 is LNHDA and CDR2 is SQIVND (reference sequence).

As concerns this clone: Different DNA sequences within this sample yield the same CDR3. CDR3 coding DNA: TGTGCCAGCAGTGTAGTGGGACCGGGGGTCGGGGGATACAATGAGCAGTTCTTC. Translation gives CASSVVGPGVGGYNEQFF. This rearrangement joins TRBV6-1 to TRBJ2-1; weak D call: TRBD2 (6 bases). CDR1 and CDR2 (germline): MNHNS, SASEGT. CDR3 length equals 18 residues. Trimming pared 4 bases from V and 4 bases from J, leaving 23 bases between.